Each of the 8 T cell receptor beta chains below was sequenced from the same sample in a study of T-cell memory formation after mild COVID-19. MiXCR, run by TCRdb on the 5' RACE reads, gives a single entry per CDR3 protein. The table has 130,000 to 150,000 distinct CDR3 sequences, 15% to 20% seen once. The sample consisted of PBMCs or a T cell subset sorted from them (not recorded which). The receptors come from an adult woman who had mild COVID-19 (a few samples of this study predate the infection). Cell type and time point are not known.

This clonotype was recorded only once. V usage is TRBV5-1 and J usage is TRBJ2-5; 7 bases are shared with TRBD1. The CDR3 contains 14 residues. CDR1 and CDR2 from the germline V gene are SGHRS and YFSETQ. V shed 3 bases and J 5 bases; nucleotides not matched to a gene: 7. CDR3 protein: CASSWGDRAETQYF. In nucleotides, the CDR3 is TGCGCCAGCAGCTGGGGTGACAGGGCCGAGACCCAGTACTTC.

This clonotype has only a few counts. V usage is TRBV6-2 or TRBV6-3 and J usage is TRBJ2-3; 10 bases are shared with TRBD2. Germline trimming cut 5 bases from V and 5 bases from J; bases unmatched to any gene: 16. This CDR3 is 18 amino acids long. Per the germline V gene, CDR1 is MNHEY and CDR2 is SVGEGT. The CDR3 coding sequence is TGTGCCAGCAGTCCCCTGGGGCCTTTTGGACTAGCGGAAGATACGCAGTATTTT. Its protein is CASSPLGPFGLAEDTQYF.

This clonotype came up a few times. The chain joins TRBV20-1 to TRBJ2-4; 7 bases are a match to TRBD1. Looked up from germline, CDR1 is DFQATT and CDR2 is SNEGSKA (reference sequence). The CDR3 has 15 residues. V shed 6 bases, J shed 0 bases, and the junction held 8 bases outside the gene matches. The CDR3 region is CSAPGQLIAKNIQYF. In DNA form, the CDR3 reads TGCAGTGCACCGGGACAGCTGATAGCCAAAAACATTCAGTACTTC.

V usage is TRBV20-1 and J usage is TRBJ2-5; TRBD1 matches 7 bases. The length of the CDR3 is 13 residues. Germline loops: CDR1 DFQATT, CDR2 SNEGSKA (reference sequence). J lost 5 bases, V lost 3 bases, and 6 bases had no gene match. The CDR3 DNA follows: TGCAGTGCTAGGGGCAGGGGGTTGGAGACCCAGTACTTC. Its translation: CSARGRGLETQYF.

The V call is TRBV2, the J call TRBJ2-3, with D possibly matching TRBD2 (6 bases). Germline assignment: CDR1 SNHLY and CDR2 FYNNEI. The V end was cut by 7 bases, the J end by 2 bases, with 13 bases between. This CDR3 has 14 residues. DNA for the CDR3: TGTGCCAGCATCACGGGACTTTCCACAGATACGCAGTATTTT. It translates to CASITGLSTDTQYF.

The V call is TRBV7-9, the J call TRBJ1-2; D may be TRBD1 (5 bases). Looked up from germline, CDR1 is SEHNR and CDR2 is FQNEAQ (reference sequence). CDR3 length equals 17 residues. V lost 1 base and J lost 2, with 17 bases in between. The CDR3 loop reads CASSLESTQGLNYGYTF. CDR3 nucleotide sequence: TGTGCCAGCAGCTTAGAATCGACCCAGGGCCTAAACTATGGCTACACCTTC.

This sequence joins TRBV7-2 and TRBJ2-7; D may be TRBD1 (6 bases). The length of the CDR3 is 13 residues. Trimming took 3 bases from V and 7 from J, leaving 13 bases between them. Germline V CDR1 and CDR2: SGHTA, FQGNSA. The CDR3: CASSLIQGYEQYF. CDR3 bases: TGTGCCAGCAGCTTGATACAGGGCTATGAGCAGTACTTC.

A few counts support this clonotype. CDR3 loop: CASSPGSQGYTF. As DNA, the CDR3 is TGCGCCAGCAGCCCGGGGTCCCAGGGCTACACCTTC. This rearrangement joins TRBV5-1 to TRBJ1-2; D is unclear. From germline, CDR1 is SGHRS and CDR2 YFSETQ. V was trimmed by 4 bases and J by 8 bases, leaving 12 bases between them. The CDR3 spans 12 residues. Together with reference TRBV5-1 and TRBJ1-2, the CDR3 gives the full variable domain: KAGVTQTPRYLIKTRGQQVTLSCSPISGHRSVSWYQQTPGQGLQFLFEYFSETQRNKGNFPGRFSGRQFSNSRSEMNVSTLELGDSALYLCASSPGSQGYTFGSGTRLTVV.